This TCR beta chain originates from a study of identical twins. Overall study results and limits: Insertion counts were lower in abundant cord blood beta clonotypes, a trend that memory repertoires did not show. Twins shared out-of-frame alpha sequences with excess low generation probability. Rather than following the same donors, the conclusions depended on cross-sectional statistical analysis.

TCRdb ran MiXCR on the 5' RACE reads and lists one entry per CDR3 protein. This table has 1.5 million or so distinct CDR3 sequences, more than 30% appearing once. Donors uniformly comprised healthy Caucasians. A note on this clonotype: Its specificity is unknown.

This clonotype was sampled from a newborn girl in good health. Sequenced: cord blood.

Here the CDR3 reads CATSARDQGSNEQFF. DNA for the CDR3: TGTGCCACCAGCGCAAGAGATCAGGGAAGCAATGAGCAGTTCTTC. The genes are TRBV15 and TRBJ2-1, with D tentatively TRBD1 (5 bases). Germline CDR1 LNHNV, CDR2 YYDKDF (reference sequence). This CDR3 has 15 amino acids. The V end lost 5 bases, the J end lost 6 bases, and 17 bases lay between the germline ends.